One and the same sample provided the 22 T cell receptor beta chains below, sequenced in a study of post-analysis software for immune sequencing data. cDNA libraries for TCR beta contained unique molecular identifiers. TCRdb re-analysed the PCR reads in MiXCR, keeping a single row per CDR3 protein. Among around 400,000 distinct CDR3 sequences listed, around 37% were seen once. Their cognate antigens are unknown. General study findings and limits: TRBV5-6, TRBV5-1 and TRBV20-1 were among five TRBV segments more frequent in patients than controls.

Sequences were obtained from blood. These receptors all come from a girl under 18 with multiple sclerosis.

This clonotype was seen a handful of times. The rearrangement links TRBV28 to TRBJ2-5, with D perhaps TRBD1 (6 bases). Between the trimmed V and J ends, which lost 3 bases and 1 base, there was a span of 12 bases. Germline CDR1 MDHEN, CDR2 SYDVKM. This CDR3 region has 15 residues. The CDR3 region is CASSFLGTTQETQYF. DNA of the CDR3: TGTGCCAGCAGTTTTTTGGGGACAACCCAAGAGACCCAGTACTTC.

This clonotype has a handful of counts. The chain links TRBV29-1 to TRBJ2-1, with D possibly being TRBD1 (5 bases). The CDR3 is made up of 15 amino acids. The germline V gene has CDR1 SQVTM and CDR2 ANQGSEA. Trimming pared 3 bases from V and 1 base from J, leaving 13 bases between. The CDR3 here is CSVETGRGSYNEQFF. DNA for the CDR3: TGCAGCGTTGAGACGGGTAGGGGATCCTACAATGAGCAGTTCTTC.

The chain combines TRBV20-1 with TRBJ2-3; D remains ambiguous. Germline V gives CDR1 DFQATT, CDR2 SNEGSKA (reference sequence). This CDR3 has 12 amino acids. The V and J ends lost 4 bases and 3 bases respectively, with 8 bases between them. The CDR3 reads CSATLETDTQYF. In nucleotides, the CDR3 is TGCAGTGCTACTTTAGAGACAGATACGCAGTATTTT.

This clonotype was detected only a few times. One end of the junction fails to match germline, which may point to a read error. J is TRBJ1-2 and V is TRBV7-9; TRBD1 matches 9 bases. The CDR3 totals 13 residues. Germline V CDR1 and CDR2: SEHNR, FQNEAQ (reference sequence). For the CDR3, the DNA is TGTTCCAGCAGCTTAGGACAGGGGCACGGCTACACCTTC. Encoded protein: CSSSLGQGHGYTF. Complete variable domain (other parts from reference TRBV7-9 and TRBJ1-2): DTGVSQNPRHKITKRGQNVTFRCDPISEHNRLYWYRQTLGQGPEFLTYFQNEAQLEKSRLLSDRFSAERPKGSFSTLEIQRTEQGDSAMYLCSSSLGQGHGYTFGSGTRLTVV.

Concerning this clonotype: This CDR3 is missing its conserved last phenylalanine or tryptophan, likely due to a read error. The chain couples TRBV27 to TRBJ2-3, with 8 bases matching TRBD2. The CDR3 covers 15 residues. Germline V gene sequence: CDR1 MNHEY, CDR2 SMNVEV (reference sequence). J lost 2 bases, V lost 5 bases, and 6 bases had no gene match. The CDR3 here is CASSPQAGDTDTQYC. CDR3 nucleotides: TGTGCCAGCAGTCCCCAAGCGGGGGACACAGATACGCAGTATTGT.

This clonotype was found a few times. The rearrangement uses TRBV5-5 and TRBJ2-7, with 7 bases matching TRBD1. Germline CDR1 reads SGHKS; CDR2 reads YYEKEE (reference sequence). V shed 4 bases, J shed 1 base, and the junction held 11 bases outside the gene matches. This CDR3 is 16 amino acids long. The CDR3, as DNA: TGTGCCAGCAGCCCTAAACAGGGGTCGGATTCCTACGAGCAGTACTTC. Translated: CASSPKQGSDSYEQYF. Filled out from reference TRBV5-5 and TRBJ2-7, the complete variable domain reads DAGVTQSPTHLIKTRGQQVTLRCSPISGHKSVSWYQQVLGQGPQFIFQYYEKEERGRGNFPDRFSARQFPNYSSELNVNALLLGDSALYLCASSPKQGSDSYEQYFGPGTRLTVT.

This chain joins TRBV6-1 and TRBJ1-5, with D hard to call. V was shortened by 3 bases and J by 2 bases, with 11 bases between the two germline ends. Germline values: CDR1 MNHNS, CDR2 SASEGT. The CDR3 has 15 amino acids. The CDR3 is CASSEFGYGNQPQHF. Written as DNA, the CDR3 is TGTGCCAGCAGTGAGTTCGGATATGGCAATCAGCCCCAGCATTTT.

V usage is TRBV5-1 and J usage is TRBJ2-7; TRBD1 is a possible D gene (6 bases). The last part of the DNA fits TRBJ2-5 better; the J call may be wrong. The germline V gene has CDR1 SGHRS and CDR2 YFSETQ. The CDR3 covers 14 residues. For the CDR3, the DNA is TGCGCCAGCACCTTCAGGACAGCTGGGGCGACCCAGTACTTC. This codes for CASTFRTAGATQYF.

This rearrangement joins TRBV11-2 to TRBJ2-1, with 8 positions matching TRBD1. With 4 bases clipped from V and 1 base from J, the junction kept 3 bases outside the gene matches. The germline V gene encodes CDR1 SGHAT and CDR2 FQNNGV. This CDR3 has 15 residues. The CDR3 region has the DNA TGTGCCAGCAGCTCATACAGGGGGTCCTACAATGAGCAGTTCTTC. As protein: CASSSYRGSYNEQFF.

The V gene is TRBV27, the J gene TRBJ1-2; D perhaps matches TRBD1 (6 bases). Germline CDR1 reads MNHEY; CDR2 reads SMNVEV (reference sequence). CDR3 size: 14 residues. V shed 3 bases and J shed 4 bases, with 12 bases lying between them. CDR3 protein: CASSFTGTSYGYTF. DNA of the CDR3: TGTGCCAGCAGTTTCACCGGGACAAGCTATGGCTACACCTTC.

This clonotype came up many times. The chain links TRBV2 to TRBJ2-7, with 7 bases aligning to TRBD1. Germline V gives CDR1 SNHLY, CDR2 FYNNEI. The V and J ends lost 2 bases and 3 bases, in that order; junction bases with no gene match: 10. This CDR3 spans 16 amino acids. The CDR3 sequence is CASSEYINRGDYEQYF. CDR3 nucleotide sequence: TGTGCCAGCAGTGAATATATCAACAGGGGTGACTACGAGCAGTACTTC.

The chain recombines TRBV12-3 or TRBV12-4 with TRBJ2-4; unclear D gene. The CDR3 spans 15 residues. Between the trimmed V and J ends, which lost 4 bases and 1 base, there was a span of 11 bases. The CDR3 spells CASSSVTVAKNIQYF. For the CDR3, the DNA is TGTGCCAGCAGTTCCGTGACGGTGGCCAAAAACATTCAGTACTTC.

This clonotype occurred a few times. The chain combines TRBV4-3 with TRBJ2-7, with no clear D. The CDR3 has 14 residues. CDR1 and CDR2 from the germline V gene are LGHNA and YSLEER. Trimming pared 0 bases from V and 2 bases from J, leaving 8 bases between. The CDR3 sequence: CASSQDPGPYEQYF. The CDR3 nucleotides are TGCGCCAGCAGCCAAGATCCAGGTCCCTACGAGCAGTACTTC.

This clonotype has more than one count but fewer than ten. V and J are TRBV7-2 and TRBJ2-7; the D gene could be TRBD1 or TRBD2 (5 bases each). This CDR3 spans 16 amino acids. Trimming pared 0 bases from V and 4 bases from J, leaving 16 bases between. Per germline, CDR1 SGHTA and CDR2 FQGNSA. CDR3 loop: CASSLAMTGTVYEQYF. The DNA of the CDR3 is TGTGCCAGCAGCTTAGCAATGACGGGGACGGTATACGAGCAGTACTTC.

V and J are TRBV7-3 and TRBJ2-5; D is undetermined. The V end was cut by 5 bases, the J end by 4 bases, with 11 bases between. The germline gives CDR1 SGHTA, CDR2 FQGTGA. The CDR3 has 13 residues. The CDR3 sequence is CASSQAVGETQYF. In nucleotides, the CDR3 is TGTGCCAGCAGCCAGGCGGTAGGAGAGACCCAGTACTTC.

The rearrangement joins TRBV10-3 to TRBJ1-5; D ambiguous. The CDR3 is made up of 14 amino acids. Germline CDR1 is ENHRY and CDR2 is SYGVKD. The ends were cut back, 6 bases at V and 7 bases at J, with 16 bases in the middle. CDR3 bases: TGTGCCATCAGCCAAGAGACCGAGAACCAGCCCCAGCATTTT. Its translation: CAISQETENQPQHF.

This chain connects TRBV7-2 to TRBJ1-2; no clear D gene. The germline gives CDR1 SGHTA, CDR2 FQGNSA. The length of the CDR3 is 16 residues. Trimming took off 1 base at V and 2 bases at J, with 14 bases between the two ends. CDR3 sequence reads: CASSLVGGGPNYGYTF. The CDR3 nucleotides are TGTGCCAGCAGCTTAGTTGGTGGAGGGCCCAACTATGGCTACACCTTC.

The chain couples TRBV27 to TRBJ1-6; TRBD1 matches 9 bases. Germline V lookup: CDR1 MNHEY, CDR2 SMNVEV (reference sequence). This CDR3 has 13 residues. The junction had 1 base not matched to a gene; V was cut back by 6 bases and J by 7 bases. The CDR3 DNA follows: TGTGCCAGCAGCGGGACAGGGAATTCACCCCTCCACTTT. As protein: CASSGTGNSPLHF.

The CDR3 here is CASSPREDANEQFF. For the CDR3, the DNA is TGCGCCAGCAGCCCCCGGGAGGACGCGAATGAGCAGTTCTTC. This chain joins TRBV5-1 and TRBJ2-1; 7 nucleotides line up with TRBD2. From germline, CDR1 is SGHRS and CDR2 YFSETQ. With V trimmed by 4 bases and J by 7 bases, 8 bases remained unmatched. The CDR3 consists of 14 residues.

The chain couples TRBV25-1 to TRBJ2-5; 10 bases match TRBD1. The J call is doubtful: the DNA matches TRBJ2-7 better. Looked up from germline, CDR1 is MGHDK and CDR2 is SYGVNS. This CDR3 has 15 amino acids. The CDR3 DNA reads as TGTGCCAGCAGTGGCTTCGGGACAGGGGTCTACGAGCAGTACTTC. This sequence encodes CASSGFGTGVYEQYF.

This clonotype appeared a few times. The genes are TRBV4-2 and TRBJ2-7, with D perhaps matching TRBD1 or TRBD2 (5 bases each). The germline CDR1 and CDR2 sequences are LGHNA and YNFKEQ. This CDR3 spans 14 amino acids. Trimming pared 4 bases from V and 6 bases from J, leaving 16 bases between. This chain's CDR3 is CASSPGPEGTEQYF. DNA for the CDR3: TGTGCCAGCAGCCCGGGGCCCGAGGGCACCGAGCAGTACTTC.

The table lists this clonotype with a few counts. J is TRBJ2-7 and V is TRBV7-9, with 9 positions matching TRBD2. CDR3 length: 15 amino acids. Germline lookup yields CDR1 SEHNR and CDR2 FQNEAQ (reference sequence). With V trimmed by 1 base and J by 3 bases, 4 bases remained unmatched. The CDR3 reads CASSLVGTSNYEQYF. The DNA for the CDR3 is TGTGCCAGCAGCTTAGTCGGGACTAGCAACTACGAGCAGTACTTC.